The rows below give T cell receptor beta chains drawn from one sample of a study of spatial heterogeneity in lung cancer. TCRdb re-called the 5' RACE reads with MiXCR, one entry per CDR3 protein. The sample has 20,000 to 25,000 distinct CDR3 sequences, 6% to 7.5% seen once; the top ten hold 13% to 15%. The material was PBMCs, obtained at surgery. These receptors all come from a male donor with early-stage non-small cell lung cancer. The CDR3 runs from the conserved cysteine through the conserved F or W. Fields, in order: clone size, CDR3 length, J gene, V gene, D gene, CDR3 DNA, CDR3 protein. The D gene is left open where the match is weak. Clone size is shown for a subset of rows, as once, few, many or a class of expanded clone.

abundance: many; len: 14; j_gene: TRBJ2-5; v_gene: TRBV7-2; d_gene: TRBD1; CDR3nt: TGTGCCAGCAGCTTGGGGGACAGGGCGGAGACCCAGTACTTC; CDR3aa: CASSLGDRAETQYF
abundance: .; len: 15; j_gene: TRBJ2-1; v_gene: TRBV27; d_gene: TRBD1; CDR3nt: TGTGCCAGCAAATCATGGACAGGGGCCTACAATGAGCAGTTCTTC; CDR3aa: CASKSWTGAYNEQFF
abundance: many; len: 18; j_gene: TRBJ2-1; v_gene: TRBV5-6; d_gene: TRBD2; CDR3nt: TGTGCCAGCATCAGAATCTATTCGGGCAGCCGGGAGGACAATGAGCAGTTCTTC; CDR3aa: CASIRIYSGSREDNEQFF
abundance: .; len: 13; j_gene: TRBJ2-3; v_gene: TRBV11-3; d_gene: .; CDR3nt: TGTGCCAGCAGTTTTAGCGAGCTAGAAGCGCAGTATTTT; CDR3aa: CASSFSELEAQYF
abundance: many; len: 14; j_gene: TRBJ2-7; v_gene: TRBV4-1; d_gene: .; CDR3nt: TGCGCCAGCAGCATAAACGAGGGAGTCAACGAGCAGTACTTC; CDR3aa: CASSINEGVNEQYF
abundance: .; len: 14; j_gene: TRBJ1-6; v_gene: TRBV2; d_gene: .; CDR3nt: TGTGCCAGCAGTGGACAGGATAATAATTCACCCCTCCACTTT; CDR3aa: CASSGQDNNSPLHF
abundance: many; len: 18; j_gene: TRBJ2-1; v_gene: TRBV20-1; d_gene: TRBD2; CDR3nt: TGCAGTGCTCCACAAGGGACTAGCGGGAGAGTCACCTACAATGAGCAGTTCTTC; CDR3aa: CSAPQGTSGRVTYNEQFF
abundance: .; len: 14; j_gene: TRBJ1-6; v_gene: TRBV6-5; d_gene: .; CDR3nt: TGTGCCAGCAGCACCGGACGGGGAAATTCACCCCTCCACTTT; CDR3aa: CASSTGRGNSPLHF
abundance: .; len: 14; j_gene: TRBJ2-7; v_gene: TRBV5-1; d_gene: .; CDR3nt: TGCGCCAGCACTCAGGGCCGGTCGGGGTACGAGCAGTACTTC; CDR3aa: CASTQGRSGYEQYF
abundance: large; len: 14; j_gene: TRBJ2-3; v_gene: TRBV29-1; d_gene: TRBD2; CDR3nt: TGCAGCGTTGGACTAGCTTCTGGGGCAGATACGCAGTATTTT; CDR3aa: CSVGLASGADTQYF
abundance: many; len: 15; j_gene: TRBJ2-1; v_gene: TRBV2; d_gene: .; CDR3nt: TGTGCCAGCAGGCCGGGATTTATAGAATTCGATGAGCAGTTCTTC; CDR3aa: CASRPGFIEFDEQFF
abundance: few; len: 14; j_gene: TRBJ2-3; v_gene: TRBV12-3/TRBV12-4; d_gene: TRBD2; CDR3nt: TGTGCCAGCAGTTTACGGGGGGGGCTAGATACGCAGTATTTT; CDR3aa: CASSLRGGLDTQYF
abundance: many; len: 12; j_gene: TRBJ1-5; v_gene: TRBV7-2; d_gene: TRBD1; CDR3nt: TGTGCCAGCAGCTGGACAGGACAGCCCCAGCATTTT; CDR3aa: CASSWTGQPQHF
abundance: many; len: 13; j_gene: TRBJ2-5; v_gene: TRBV25-1; d_gene: .; CDR3nt: TGTGCCAGCAGTGAGGGGGGCCGTGAGACCCAGTACTTC; CDR3aa: CASSEGGRETQYF
abundance: many; len: 15; j_gene: TRBJ2-6; v_gene: TRBV9; d_gene: .; CDR3nt: TGTGCCAGCAGCGTAAACGGGGCTGGGGCCAACGTCCTGACTTTC; CDR3aa: CASSVNGAGANVLTF
abundance: few; len: 14; j_gene: TRBJ1-2; v_gene: TRBV5-1; d_gene: TRBD1; CDR3nt: TGCGCCAGCAGCACCCGGACAGGGTCCTATGGCTACACCTTC; CDR3aa: CASSTRTGSYGYTF
abundance: many; len: 14; j_gene: TRBJ1-4; v_gene: TRBV11-2; d_gene: TRBD1; CDR3nt: TGTGCCAGCAGCTCCGGACAGGTCAATGAAAAACTGTTTTTT; CDR3aa: CASSSGQVNEKLFF
abundance: many; len: 16; j_gene: TRBJ2-6; v_gene: TRBV15; d_gene: TRBD1; CDR3nt: TGTGCCACCAGCAGGACAGGGGGCTCTGGGGCCAACGTCCTGACTTTC; CDR3aa: CATSRTGGSGANVLTF
abundance: medium-sized; len: 16; j_gene: TRBJ2-3; v_gene: TRBV28; d_gene: TRBD1; CDR3nt: TGTGCCAGCAGCCCCGGGACAGGGTGGAGCACAGATACGCAGTATTTT; CDR3aa: CASSPGTGWSTDTQYF
abundance: .; len: 14; j_gene: TRBJ1-1; v_gene: TRBV20-1; d_gene: TRBD1; CDR3nt: TGCAGTGCTAGAGACAGGGGGCTGAACACTGAAGCTTTCTTT; CDR3aa: CSARDRGLNTEAFF
abundance: few; len: 16; j_gene: TRBJ2-1; v_gene: TRBV19; d_gene: .; CDR3nt: TGTGCCAGTAGTATAGCAACGCGGTCCACGGGGGATGAGCAGTTCTTC; CDR3aa: CASSIATRSTGDEQFF
abundance: many; len: 15; j_gene: TRBJ1-2; v_gene: TRBV12-3/TRBV12-4; d_gene: .; CDR3nt: TGTGCCAGCAGTTTCTCCGGGCCCAAATTGCATGGCTACACCTTC; CDR3aa: CASSFSGPKLHGYTF
abundance: few; len: 17; j_gene: TRBJ2-7; v_gene: TRBV20-1; d_gene: TRBD2; CDR3nt: TGCAGTGCTAGCGTTGCCGGGACTAGCGGGTCTCGGGGAGAGCAGTACTTC; CDR3aa: CSASVAGTSGSRGEQYF
abundance: many; len: 12; j_gene: TRBJ1-2; v_gene: TRBV20-1; d_gene: TRBD1; CDR3nt: TGCAGTGCTAGAGAACAGGGGGACGGCTACACCTTC; CDR3aa: CSAREQGDGYTF
abundance: many; len: 14; j_gene: TRBJ2-4; v_gene: TRBV20-1; d_gene: .; CDR3nt: TGCAGTGCTAGAGATTCCGCGTTTATGAACATTCAGTACTTC; CDR3aa: CSARDSAFMNIQYF
abundance: many; len: 16; j_gene: TRBJ2-3; v_gene: TRBV20-1; d_gene: TRBD1; CDR3nt: TGCAGTGCTGTAACCCCGGGACAGGGTTTTTCAGATACGCAGTATTTT; CDR3aa: CSAVTPGQGFSDTQYF
abundance: .; len: 13; j_gene: TRBJ2-2; v_gene: TRBV12-3/TRBV12-4; d_gene: .; CDR3nt: TGTGCCAGCACCAACGGGGGAGCCGGGGAGCTGTTTTTT; CDR3aa: CASTNGGAGELFF
abundance: few; len: 12; j_gene: TRBJ2-7; v_gene: TRBV11-2; d_gene: .; CDR3nt: TGTGCCAGCAGCTTAGATTCCCACGAGCAGTACTTC; CDR3aa: CASSLDSHEQYF
abundance: many; len: 15; j_gene: TRBJ2-7; v_gene: TRBV18; d_gene: TRBD1; CDR3nt: TGTGCCAGCTCACCGGGACAGGGGAGCTCCTACGAGCAGTACTTC; CDR3aa: CASSPGQGSSYEQYF
abundance: .; len: 16; j_gene: TRBJ2-3; v_gene: TRBV4-2; d_gene: TRBD2; CDR3nt: TGTGCCAGCAGCCAAGAGTGGCTAGCGGGGGCAGATACGCAGTATTTT; CDR3aa: CASSQEWLAGADTQYF
abundance: .; len: 12; j_gene: TRBJ1-1; v_gene: TRBV29-1; d_gene: .; CDR3nt: TGCAGCGTTGACGGAGGGGTCGGTATAGCTTTCTTT; CDR3aa: CSVDGGVGIAFF
abundance: few; len: 15; j_gene: TRBJ2-1; v_gene: TRBV28; d_gene: .; CDR3nt: TGTGCCAGCAGTTTTGAGGATAGCTCCTACAATGAGCAGTTCTTC; CDR3aa: CASSFEDSSYNEQFF
abundance: few; len: 13; j_gene: TRBJ2-7; v_gene: TRBV5-1; d_gene: .; CDR3nt: TGCGCCACCTCCCCGGGGAGCTCCTACGAGCAGTACTTC; CDR3aa: CATSPGSSYEQYF
abundance: many; len: 13; j_gene: TRBJ1-6; v_gene: TRBV28; d_gene: .; CDR3nt: TGTGCCAGCCTACAAGGAGGGTATTCACCCCTCCACTTT; CDR3aa: CASLQGGYSPLHF
abundance: few; len: 17; j_gene: TRBJ2-1; v_gene: TRBV10-1; d_gene: TRBD2; CDR3nt: TGCGCCAGCAGTGCCTTGGGAGCGGGGAGCTCCTACAATGAGCAGTTCTTC; CDR3aa: CASSALGAGSSYNEQFF
abundance: .; len: 12; j_gene: TRBJ2-7; v_gene: TRBV20-1; d_gene: .; CDR3nt: TGCAGTGCTGTAGACAGGCTCTACGAGCAGTACTTC; CDR3aa: CSAVDRLYEQYF
abundance: many; len: 13; j_gene: TRBJ1-2; v_gene: TRBV3-1; d_gene: .; CDR3nt: TGTGCCAGCAGCCATGGAGAGAGCTATGGCTACACCTTC; CDR3aa: CASSHGESYGYTF
abundance: many; len: 12; j_gene: TRBJ2-1; v_gene: TRBV12-5; d_gene: .; CDR3nt: TGTGCTAGTGGTTTGGAGCTTCGTGAGCAGTTCTTC; CDR3aa: CASGLELREQFF
abundance: many; len: 15; j_gene: TRBJ2-7; v_gene: TRBV28; d_gene: TRBD2; CDR3nt: TGTGCCAGCACTACTACTAGCGGGAGGTCCTACGAGCAGTACTTC; CDR3aa: CASTTTSGRSYEQYF
abundance: few; len: 14; j_gene: TRBJ2-5; v_gene: TRBV20-1; d_gene: TRBD1; CDR3nt: TGCAGTGCTAGATCTACAGGGGGAGTAGAGACCCAGTACTTC; CDR3aa: CSARSTGGVETQYF
abundance: many; len: 17; j_gene: TRBJ2-1; v_gene: TRBV20-1; d_gene: TRBD2; CDR3nt: TGCAGTGCTAGGGCGCCTATACCGGGACTAGTCCGCAATGAGCAGTTCTTC; CDR3aa: CSARAPIPGLVRNEQFF
abundance: few; len: 13; j_gene: TRBJ1-1; v_gene: TRBV2; d_gene: .; CDR3nt: TGTGCCAGCAGCCGGCAAATGAACACTGAAGCTTTCTTT; CDR3aa: CASSRQMNTEAFF
abundance: many; len: 13; j_gene: TRBJ2-5; v_gene: TRBV29-1; d_gene: .; CDR3nt: TGCAGCGCCAGTACTAGGTTCGGAGAGACCCAGTACTTC; CDR3aa: CSASTRFGETQYF
abundance: once; len: 14; j_gene: TRBJ2-3; v_gene: TRBV27; d_gene: .; CDR3nt: TGTGCCAGCAGTTTAAACCCGAACACAGATACGCAGTATTTT; CDR3aa: CASSLNPNTDTQYF
abundance: .; len: 17; j_gene: TRBJ2-1; v_gene: TRBV3-1; d_gene: TRBD2; CDR3nt: TGTGCCAGCAGCCAAGAGGCTAGCGGGAGCCGGTACAATGAGCAGTTCTTC; CDR3aa: CASSQEASGSRYNEQFF
abundance: many; len: 14; j_gene: TRBJ2-1; v_gene: TRBV9; d_gene: TRBD2; CDR3nt: TGTGCCAGCAGCGCGGGACTAGAGAGCGGTGAGCAGTTCTTC; CDR3aa: CASSAGLESGEQFF
abundance: .; len: 13; j_gene: TRBJ1-2; v_gene: TRBV10-3; d_gene: .; CDR3nt: TGTGCCATCAGTGATGTACAGGTGGATGGCTACACCTTC; CDR3aa: CAISDVQVDGYTF
abundance: many; len: 15; j_gene: TRBJ2-5; v_gene: TRBV24-1; d_gene: .; CDR3nt: TGTGCCACCAGTGATTTATCGAGAGGGGGAGAGACCCAGTACTTC; CDR3aa: CATSDLSRGGETQYF
abundance: .; len: 14; j_gene: TRBJ2-7; v_gene: TRBV7-3; d_gene: .; CDR3nt: TGTGCCAGCAGCCTAGGGGGAAACTCCTACGAGCAGTACTTC; CDR3aa: CASSLGGNSYEQYF
abundance: few; len: 16; j_gene: TRBJ2-2; v_gene: TRBV24-1; d_gene: .; CDR3nt: TGTGCCACCAGTTCCCATAACGGGAGCGGCACCGGGGAGCTGTTTTTT; CDR3aa: CATSSHNGSGTGELFF
abundance: many; len: 14; j_gene: TRBJ2-1; v_gene: TRBV7-2; d_gene: TRBD2; CDR3nt: TGTGCCAGCAGCTTAACCGGGAGGACGGGTGAGCAGTTCTTC; CDR3aa: CASSLTGRTGEQFF
abundance: many; len: 18; j_gene: TRBJ2-1; v_gene: TRBV11-2; d_gene: TRBD2; CDR3nt: TGTGCCAGCAGCCCGATCTTAGGGACTAGCGGGACCAACAATGAGCAGTTCTTC; CDR3aa: CASSPILGTSGTNNEQFF